The entry that follows covers one T cell receptor beta chain sequence. Original processing notes: The authors estimated nucleated cell counts from reference gene primer amplification. The repertoire was sequenced with immunoSEQ multiplex PCR; TCRdb's copy has only in-frame clones and lacks some. V and J calls plus clone size are reproduced from that table; the DNA served to infer D and trimming. The top ten clones hold less than 7.5% of a sample with about 84,000 clones, over 70% of them seen once. These data are taken from a study of blood T cell repertoires in COVID-19. About the study: Samples came from the United States, Italy and Spain, spanning acute and convalescent COVID-19. T cells, B-cell-depleted T cells, or PBMCs supplied cDNA or gDNA.

The CDR3 length is 12 residues. Trimming shortened V by 8 bases and J by 1 base, and 6 bases separated the two germline ends. Looked up from germline, CDR1 is SGHDN and CDR2 is FVKESK. The receptor comes from a man over 45 with active or convalescent COVID-19. The chain is built from TRBV14 and TRBJ1-3, with D perhaps TRBD1 (5 bases). The specimen sequenced was peripheral blood. CDR3: CASRTSGNTIYF. The CDR3 DNA follows: TGTGCCAGCCGGACATCTGGAAACACCATATATTTT.